The 20 T cell receptor beta chains listed next were all sequenced from one sample in a study of early T cells in non-severe SARS-CoV-2 infection. TCRdb re-analysed the 5' RACE reads in MiXCR, keeping a single row per CDR3 protein. The sample has fewer than 90,000 distinct CDR3 sequences; 14% are singletons. The sequenced material came from whole blood. Receptors originate from an adult who was a healthcare worker with PCR-confirmed SARS-CoV-2 infection or an uninfected control (not recorded which).

The V call is TRBV2, the J call TRBJ1-1, with D possibly TRBD1 on 6 matching bases. V lost 6 bases to trimming and J lost 0 bases, with 8 bases between them. Germline values: CDR1 SNHLY, CDR2 FYNNEI. The CDR3 has 13 residues. The CDR3 region has the DNA TGTGCCAGCAGGGGACAAATGAACACTGAAGCTTTCTTT. Amino acid sequence: CASRGQMNTEAFF.

V usage is TRBV5-5 and J usage is TRBJ2-5; D is unresolved. V lost 4 bases, J lost 2 bases, and 9 bases lay in between. CDR3 size: 13 residues. Germline V gene lookup returns CDR1 SGHKS and CDR2 YYEKEE (reference sequence). CDR3 sequence: CASSDGPQETQYF. The DNA of the CDR3 is TGTGCCAGCAGCGACGGGCCGCAAGAGACCCAGTACTTC.

This clonotype was recorded a few times. This rearrangement joins TRBV18 to TRBJ1-2, with a tentative D call TRBD1 (6 bases). The CDR3 runs to 13 residues. With 1 base removed from V and 4 bases from J, the gap between germline ends came to 7 bases. Germline V lookup: CDR1 KGHSH, CDR2 LQKENI. The CDR3 nucleotides read TGTGCCAGCTCACCACTGGACAGCTATGGCTACACCTTC. Protein: CASSPLDSYGYTF. The full variable domain, completed using reference TRBV18 and TRBJ1-2, is NAGVMQNPRHLVRRRGQEARLRCSPMKGHSHVYWYRQLPEEGLKFMVYLQKENIIDESGMPKERFSAEFPKEGPSILRIQQVVRGDSAAYFCASSPLDSYGYTFGSGTRLTVV.

This clonotype was seen only a few times. V gene TRBV3-1 combines with J gene TRBJ1-2; weak D call: TRBD1 (6 bases). Germline values: CDR1 LGHDT, CDR2 YNNKEL (reference sequence). Trimming stripped 1 base from V and 7 bases from J, with 10 bases between. This CDR3 has 13 amino acids. In DNA form, the CDR3 reads TGTGCCAGCAGCCAAGTTTCAGGGGTTGGCTACACCTTC. It translates to CASSQVSGVGYTF. The full variable domain, in which reference TRBV3-1 and TRBJ1-2 provide the parts outside the CDR3, is DTAVSQTPKYLVTQMGNDKSIKCEQNLGHDTMYWYKQDSKKFLKIMFSYNNKELIINETVPNRFSPKSPDKAHLNLHINSLELGDSAVYFCASSQVSGVGYTFGSGTRLTVV.

This clonotype was found a few times. The chain combines TRBV7-2 with TRBJ1-3; no firm D call. Per the germline V gene, CDR1 is SGHTA and CDR2 is FQGNSA. This CDR3 is 13 amino acids long. V was clipped by 1 base and J by 13 bases, with 14 bases between them. The CDR3 region is CASSLVRTGQIYF. The CDR3 region has the DNA TGTGCCAGCAGCTTAGTGAGGACCGGGCAGATATATTTT.

The table lists this clonotype with a few counts. The J gene is TRBJ2-7, the V gene TRBV11-3; 8 nucleotides line up with TRBD1. The CDR3 is made up of 13 amino acids. The ends lost 3 bases at V and 5 bases at J; junction bases unmatched: 3. CDR1 and CDR2 from the germline V gene are SGHNT and YENEEA. In DNA form, the CDR3 reads TGTGCCAGCAGCTTCCGGACAGGGAACGAGCAGTACTTC. Residues: CASSFRTGNEQYF.

The V gene is TRBV6-1, the J gene TRBJ2-1; TRBD1 matches 8 bases. Germline lookup yields CDR1 MNHNS and CDR2 SASEGT. CDR3 length: 15 amino acids. The junction had 9 bases not matched to a gene; V was cut back by 7 bases and J by 4 bases. CDR3 in DNA: TGTGCCAGCAACCCAGGACAGGGATGGTACAATGAGCAGTTCTTC. This sequence encodes CASNPGQGWYNEQFF.

This clonotype was counted between two and nine times. This chain joins TRBV29-1 and TRBJ2-1, with TRBD2 matching 9 bases. Looked up from germline, CDR1 is SQVTM and CDR2 is ANQGSEA. The CDR3 spans 14 residues. Unmatched junction bases numbered 4, after V lost 3 bases and J lost 4 bases. The chain's CDR3 is CSVELAGGYNEQFF. The CDR3 coding sequence is TGCAGCGTTGAGTTGGCGGGGGGGTACAATGAGCAGTTCTTC.

The V call is TRBV7-9, the J call TRBJ1-1; D not resolved. CDR1 is SEHNR, CDR2 FQNEAQ, per germline (reference sequence). Trimming removed 4 bases at V and 0 bases at J, with 12 bases between. The CDR3 loop spans 15 amino acids. The CDR3 region is CASSSPDGLNTEAFF. The CDR3 bases are TGTGCCAGCAGCTCACCAGACGGGCTGAACACTGAAGCTTTCTTT.

The chain combines TRBV7-2 with TRBJ2-7; possible D gene TRBD2, 5 bases. V lost 4 bases to trimming and J lost 4 bases, with 14 bases between them. The CDR3 extends over 14 amino acids. Germline V gives CDR1 SGHTA, CDR2 FQGNSA. This CDR3 reads CASSSGLSTYEQYF. Written as DNA, the CDR3 is TGTGCCAGCAGCTCGGGATTAAGTACGTACGAGCAGTACTTC.

This clonotype was seen a handful of times. The chain recombines TRBV20-1 with TRBJ2-7; D not resolved. CDR3 length: 15 amino acids. Germline-derived CDR1 and CDR2 are DFQATT and SNEGSKA (reference sequence). Trimming cost V 5 bases and J 5 bases, with 22 bases left between them. The CDR3 here is CSAQSWVMNVHEQYF. In DNA, the CDR3 is TGCAGTGCTCAGAGCTGGGTCATGAATGTCCACGAGCAGTACTTC.

The V and J genes are TRBV28 and TRBJ1-4; no firm D call. The germline V and J ends were trimmed by 6 bases and 5 bases, with 16 bases remaining between them. This CDR3 spans 15 amino acids. Germline values: CDR1 MDHEN, CDR2 SYDVKM. The CDR3 DNA reads as TGTGCCAGCAGCACTCACCGGGATCAGAATGAAAAACTGTTTTTT. Residues: CASSTHRDQNEKLFF.

This clonotype was found many times. The CDR3 loop is CASSLGTSGRSSYEQYF. In nucleotides, the CDR3 is TGTGCCAGCAGCTTAGGTACTAGCGGAAGGAGCTCCTACGAGCAGTACTTC. The chain recombines TRBV7-6 with TRBJ2-7; 8 bases fit TRBD2. Per germline, CDR1 SGHVS and CDR2 FNYEAQ. The CDR3 covers 17 residues. V shed 1 base, J shed 0 bases, and the junction held 8 bases outside the gene matches.

This clonotype was seen more than once but under ten times. The J gene is TRBJ2-5, the V gene TRBV9; 7 nucleotides line up with TRBD2. CDR3 size: 14 residues. The germline V gene encodes CDR1 SGDLS and CDR2 YYNGEE. The ends lost 3 bases at V and 2 bases at J; junction bases unmatched: 4. The DNA for the CDR3 is TGTGCCAGCAGCGGGGGAGGGCTTCAAGAGACCCAGTACTTC. Translated, it gives CASSGGGLQETQYF.

This clonotype appeared a few times. The CDR3 sequence: CASSSTGTGYAIQYF. In DNA, the CDR3 is TGTGCCAGCAGCTCAACCGGGACAGGGTATGCCATTCAGTACTTC. This chain connects TRBV5-4 to TRBJ2-4; 9 nucleotides agree with TRBD1. This CDR3 is 15 amino acids long. V was clipped by 3 bases and J by 9 bases; unmatched bases: 10. CDR1 is SGHNT and CDR2 is YYREEE in the germline V gene (reference sequence).

This clonotype was picked up a small number of times. The chain links TRBV6-2 or TRBV6-3 to TRBJ2-5; D is unresolved. Germline V gene lookup returns CDR1 MNHEY and CDR2 SVGEGT. CDR3 length equals 12 residues. V was cut by 6 bases and J by 5 bases, with 10 bases left in between. The CDR3 DNA is TGTGCCAGCAGCGACCCGAAGGAGACCCAGTACTTC. Residues: CASSDPKETQYF.

The chain has TRBV4-2 and TRBJ1-3; no clear D gene. Germline values: CDR1 LGHNA, CDR2 YNFKEQ. Trimming removed 3 bases from V and 0 bases from J, with 12 bases in between. The CDR3 loop spans 16 amino acids. CDR3 in amino acids: CASSHDYGYSGNTIYF. The CDR3, as DNA: TGTGCCAGCAGCCATGATTACGGATACTCTGGAAACACCATATATTTT.

This clonotype has a handful of counts. V gene TRBV28 combines with J gene TRBJ2-1; D uncertain. The germline CDR1 and CDR2 sequences are MDHEN and SYDVKM. The CDR3 has 10 residues. The germline V and J ends were trimmed by 10 bases and 7 bases, with 8 bases remaining between them. This chain's CDR3 is CATSRNEQFF. Written as DNA, the CDR3 is TGTGCCACCAGCAGGAATGAGCAGTTCTTC.

This clonotype was counted many times. The genes are TRBV9 and TRBJ2-7; D gene ambiguous. CDR3 length: 13 residues. Trimming left V 4 bases short and J 3 bases short, with 11 bases between. Germline V lookup: CDR1 SGDLS, CDR2 YYNGEE. CDR3 region: CASSSDRSYEQYF. In nucleotides, the CDR3 is TGTGCCAGCAGCTCAGACCGGAGCTACGAGCAGTACTTC.

The chain recombines TRBV5-4 with TRBJ2-4, with D maybe TRBD2 (5 bases). The V gene's germline CDR1 is SGHNT and CDR2 YYREEE (reference sequence). The length of the CDR3 is 16 residues. The V end lost 4 bases, the J end lost 6 bases, and 20 bases lay between the germline ends. The CDR3 nucleotides are TGTGCCAGCAGCGTCCCCGGGCCCCTCGAGGGAAACATTCAGTACTTC. Its translation is CASSVPGPLEGNIQYF.